This T cell receptor (beta chain) was retrieved from a study of cytomegalovirus exposure and HLA in healthy donors. The study, taken as a whole, reports: DRB1 showed the most TCR associations and HLA-C the fewest in a later analysis, as rates varied by HLA locus.

As concerns this clone: Its antigen remains unknown.

CDR1 SGHNT and CDR2 YENEEA come from the germline V gene. The CDR3 has 16 residues. With 4 bases clipped from V and 9 bases from J, the junction kept 13 bases outside the gene matches. The PCR employed 60 Vbeta primers together with 13 Jbeta primers. Profiled with immunoSEQ multiplex PCR; TCRdb holds only in-frame clones, not every one. The sample includes over 100,000 clones. The sequenced sample consisted of PBMCs. The receptor was derived from a man younger than 35 in good health and CMV-seronegative. The V gene is TRBV11-3, the J gene TRBJ2-1; 9 bases line up with TRBD2. Here the CDR3 DNA reads TGTGCCAGCAGCTGGGGAAGTGGGACTAGCAGCGGTGAGCAGTTCTTC. It is translated as CASSWGSGTSSGEQFF. The variable domain in full, with the rest retrieved from reference TRBV11-3 and TRBJ2-1, is EAGVVQSPRYKIIEKKQPVAFWCNPISGHNTLYWYLQNLGQGPELLIRYENEEAVDDSQLPKDRFSAERLKGVDSTLKIQPAELGDSAVYLCASSWGSGTSSGEQFFGPGTRLTVL.